This paragraph covers one T cell receptor (beta chain) sequence. Its antigen remains unidentified. This specimen comes from a study of response to subunit inactivated influenza vaccine. Notes on the study in general: Authors suggested each seasonal flu vaccination may recruit only limited numbers of new T cells.

TCRdb reprocessed the RT-PCR reads with MiXCR, giving one entry per CDR3 protein. The sample lists hundreds of thousands of distinct CDR3 sequences, 25% occurring once. Germline V gene data show CDR1 as SGHTA and CDR2 as FQGNSA. This CDR3 is 14 amino acids long. V lost 2 bases, J lost 4 bases, and 11 bases lay in between. The chain couples TRBV7-2 to TRBJ2-5, with D possibly being TRBD1 (5 bases). The material was CD4+ T cells sorted from PBMCs, obtained around 5 days after vaccination. This receptor was identified in a man aged 45-65 years who received an inactivated influenza vaccine. The CDR3 DNA reads TGTGCCAGCAGCTTAATGACAGTAAGAGAGACCCAGTACTTC. It translates to CASSLMTVRETQYF. Based on the CDR3 plus reference TRBV7-2 and TRBJ2-5, the full variable domain is GAGVSQSPSNKVTEKGKDVELRCDPISGHTALYWYRQSLGQGLEFLIYFQGNSAPDKSGLPSDRFSAERTGGSVSTLTIQRTQQEDSAVYLCASSLMTVRETQYFGPGTRLLVL.